The 8 T cell receptor beta chains presented below share a single source sample, sequenced in a study of PD-L1 blockade in urothelial cancer. Documented time point: pretreatment peripheral blood. Generated by immunoSEQ multiplex PCR, the TCRdb table keeps only in-frame clones and is missing some. This sample carries tens of thousands of clones, about four fifths of them seen once, and the ten largest clones take 2.5% to 4%. Source: PBMCs, taken around atezolizumab (anti-PD-L1) treatment. The receptor set was obtained from a man between 65 and 80 years old with urothelial cancer.

J is TRBJ1-1 and V is TRBV18; the D is unclear. Germline values: CDR1 KGHSH, CDR2 LQKENI. The CDR3 contains 14 residues. Deletions cut 0 bases from V and 8 bases from J, with 13 bases between. CDR3 nucleotide sequence: TGTGCCAGCTCACCACCTGCACCCCTGGGCGAAGCTTTCTTT. Translation gives CASSPPAPLGEAFF.

Concerning this clone: The junction shows a germline mismatch at one end, possibly a read error. The chain links TRBV30 to TRBJ2-7; D is possibly TRBD2 (5 bases). The CDR3 is 14 residues long. The germline CDR1 and CDR2 sequences are GTSNPN and SVGIG (reference sequence). CDR3 nucleotides: TGTGCCTGGAGCTCCCCCGCCAGGTCGGGGAAGGGAAAGTTC. Its protein is CAWSSPARSGKGKF.

The V call is TRBV9, the J call TRBJ2-2, with a tentative D call TRBD1 (5 bases). Between the trimmed V and J ends, which lost 3 bases and 6 bases, there was a span of 12 bases. The CDR3 length is 14 residues. The germline CDR1 and CDR2 sequences are SGDLS and YYNGEE. CDR3 sequence (DNA): TGTGCCAGCAGCGCCTCAGGGATCTCCGGGGAGCTGTTTTTT. This codes for CASSASGISGELFF.

This clone has just one count. The chain recombines TRBV6-1 with TRBJ2-1, with a possible D match to TRBD2 (5 bases). Trimming removed 4 bases from V and 5 bases from J, with 15 bases in between. Germline V lookup: CDR1 MNHNS, CDR2 SASEGT. The CDR3 contains 15 residues. CDR3 protein: CASSGEMGLNNEQFF. The CDR3 DNA is TGTGCCAGCAGTGGGGAGATGGGGTTGAACAATGAGCAGTTCTTC.

In its sample, this clone was seen once. This sequence joins TRBV15 and TRBJ1-5; 7 nucleotides agree with TRBD1. Germline V CDR1 and CDR2: LNHNV, YYDKDF (reference sequence). V lost 5 bases, J lost 5 bases, and 3 bases stayed unmatched. CDR3 size: 13 residues. CDR3 protein: CATSDRDYQPQHF. In DNA, the CDR3 is TGTGCCACCAGCGACAGGGACTATCAGCCCCAGCATTTT. Filled out from reference TRBV15 and TRBJ1-5, the complete variable domain reads DAMVIQNPRYQVTQFGKPVTLSCSQTLNHNVMYWYQQKSSQAPKLLFHYYDKDFNNEADTPDNFQSRRPNTSFCFLDIRSPGLGDTAMYLCATSDRDYQPQHFGDGTRLSIL.

The rearrangement links TRBV30 to TRBJ1-4; D possibly corresponds to TRBD1 (6 bases). Germline CDR1 is GTSNPN and CDR2 is SVGIG (reference sequence). This CDR3 spans 15 amino acids. Trimming took 3 bases from V and 7 from J, leaving 18 bases between them. CDR3 in amino acids: CAWSPGGALSEKLFF. The CDR3 region has the DNA TGTGCCTGGAGCCCCGGGGGGGCGCTTAGTGAAAAACTGTTTTTT.

V gene TRBV5-1 combines with J gene TRBJ2-7; possibly TRBD2 for D (6 bases). Germline CDR1 and CDR2: SGHRS and YFSETQ. CDR3 length equals 15 residues. Trimming took off 0 bases at V and 1 base at J, with 11 bases between the two ends. The CDR3 loop is CASSLGSGESYEQYF. DNA of the CDR3: TGCGCCAGCAGCTTGGGATCGGGAGAATCCTACGAGCAGTACTTC.

The rearrangement links TRBV5-1 to TRBJ2-1; D might be TRBD2 (6 bases). The V gene's germline CDR1 is SGHRS and CDR2 YFSETQ. The germline V and J ends were trimmed by 5 bases and 10 bases, with 19 bases remaining between them. The CDR3 totals 14 residues. CDR3 in DNA: TGCGCCAGCAGGATGGAACTAGCTGAGGGGGAGCAGTTCTTC. Translating it yields CASRMELAEGEQFF.